This TCR beta chain is from a study of T cell repertoires in cytomegalovirus infection. Study-level background: Epitope selection comprised recently identified HLA-C-restricted CMV epitopes and well-studied HLA-B-restricted CMV epitopes.

TCRdb independently ran MiXCR on the reads; one entry per CDR3 protein. This table holds 550,000 to 850,000 distinct CDR3 sequences, 30% to 35% found once. This clonotype has more than one count but fewer than ten. What it binds is unknown. The CDR3 totals 15 residues. The J segment lost 1 base and the V segment lost 2 bases, leaving 3 bases of the junction unmatched. Germline V gene lookup returns CDR1 MGHRA and CDR2 YSYEKL. V gene TRBV4-1 combines with J gene TRBJ2-3; TRBD1 matches at 7 bases. The receptor was isolated from a human donor in good health (CMV status not recorded). Some clones in this sample may be carry-over from other donors' samples. Sequences were derived from cultured PBMCs, sampled from culture after CMV antigen stimulation. The CDR3 spells CASSQNDRGTDTQYF. CDR3 DNA sequence: TGCGCCAGCAGCCAAAACGACAGGGGCACAGATACGCAGTATTTT.